Sequencing of this T cell receptor beta chain was carried out in a study of beta chain features in type 1 diabetes. Overall study findings and caveats: Naive, central memory and Treg TCRB repertoires appeared more alike in patients than in healthy donors. When Type 1 diabetes patients were examined, their TCRB CDR3s proved moderately but significantly shorter in all four CD4+ subsets. Insertions at VDJ junctions were less frequent in type 1 diabetes patients. These patients also deleted more nucleotides at the same junctions.

Sorted CD4+ subsets: naive, central memory, regulatory, stem cell-like memory (CD45RO/CCR7/CD25/CD127/CD95/CD27 panel). Looked up from germline, CDR1 is SEHNR and CDR2 is FQNEAQ (reference sequence). Deletions cut 11 bases from V and 2 bases from J, with 15 bases between. The CDR3 covers 13 residues. What was sequenced were expressed TCRB transcripts, since all of the isolated RNA had been reverse transcribed. TCRdb keeps only in-frame clones here, not all; method: immunoSEQ multiplex PCR. This table holds 350,000 to 400,000 clones, roughly 16% found once. Turning to this clone: The antigen is unknown.

This clonotype was obtained from a woman aged 18-29 years in good health. The rearrangement links TRBV7-9 to TRBJ2-5; possible D gene TRBD2, 6 bases. Material: naive CD4+ T cells from blood. This CDR3 reads CAGYSGLQETQYF. The CDR3 nucleotides read TGTGCCGGCTACAGCGGGCTGCAAGAGACCCAGTACTTC.